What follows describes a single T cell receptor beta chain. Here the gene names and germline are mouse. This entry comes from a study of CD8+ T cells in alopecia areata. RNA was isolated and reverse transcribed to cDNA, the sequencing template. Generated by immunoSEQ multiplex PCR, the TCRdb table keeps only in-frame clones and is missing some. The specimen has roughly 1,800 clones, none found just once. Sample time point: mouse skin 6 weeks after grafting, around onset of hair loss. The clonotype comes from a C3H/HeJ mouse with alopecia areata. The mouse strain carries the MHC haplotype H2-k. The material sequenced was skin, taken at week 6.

Incomplete CDR3 DNA: TGTGCTAGCAGTTTAGGGGGGATAAACACA. Its translation: CASSLGGINT. The whole CDR3 is CASSLGGINTEVFF. The rearrangement uses TRBV29 and TRBJ1-1; a weak D match, TRBD1 (5 bases). The read terminates 4 residues ahead of where the CDR3 ends, so the germline J gene completes it. V was cut by 2 bases and J by 1 base, with 8 bases left in between. Per the germline V gene, CDR1 is MSHET and CDR2 is SYDVDS. The CDR3 is 14 residues long.